This T cell receptor beta chain derives from a study of blood T cell repertoires in COVID-19. Overall study context: The United States, Italy and Spain supplied acute and convalescent COVID-19 samples.

Clones were read by immunoSEQ multiplex PCR, and TCRdb kept only the in-frame ones, dropping some. In the table there are about 200,000 clones, approximately 85% of which are singletons. The V gene end was trimmed by 4 bases and the J gene end by 4 bases; junction bases not matched to a gene: 2. The CDR3 covers 14 residues. Germline V gives CDR1 MRHNA, CDR2 SNTAGT. This chain joins TRBV6-4 and TRBJ2-3; 10 bases are shared with TRBD1. The sequence was collected from a human donor with active or convalescent COVID-19. The donor label of this sample is uncertain. Sequences were obtained from peripheral blood. The CDR3 DNA reads TGTGCCAGCAGTGTTGGACAGGGGGCAGATACGCAGTATTTT. It encodes CASSVGQGADTQYF.